The 15 T cell receptor beta chains in this list originate from one sample, sequenced in a study of T-cell memory formation after mild COVID-19. TCRdb called the 5' RACE reads again in MiXCR, with one record for every CDR3 protein. The data show hundreds of thousands of distinct CDR3 sequences, less than 25% seen once. The source material was PBMCs or a T cell subset sorted from them (not recorded which). The receptors shown here come from an adult woman who had mild COVID-19 (a few samples of this study predate the infection). Cell type and time point are not known.

This clonotype has a handful of counts. The CDR3 loop is CAISRGRAPYEQYF. CDR3 nucleotides: TGTGCCATCTCGCGCGGGAGGGCCCCCTACGAGCAGTACTTC. The chain employs TRBV24-1 and TRBJ2-7, with TRBD2 matching 9 bases. Germline V gives CDR1 KGHDR, CDR2 SFDVKD. The J segment lost 2 bases and the V segment lost 11 bases, leaving 9 bases of the junction unmatched. The CDR3 is 14 residues long.

The chain joins TRBV7-2 to TRBJ1-1; unclear D gene. The CDR3 spans 13 residues. CDR1 is SGHTA, CDR2 FQGNSA, per germline. Trimming took 4 bases from V and 4 from J, leaving 10 bases between them. The CDR3 sequence is CASSSRRGTEAFF. CDR3 bases: TGTGCCAGCAGCTCTAGACGGGGCACTGAAGCTTTCTTT.

This clonotype turned up a few times. The chain links TRBV24-1 to TRBJ2-5, with D perhaps assigned TRBD1 or TRBD2 (5 bases each). V dropped 9 bases and J dropped 3 bases, with 13 bases sitting between them. Germline CDR1 is KGHDR and CDR2 is SFDVKD. The CDR3 runs 13 residues. CDR3 in amino acids: CATQPWGKETQYF. In nucleotides, the CDR3 is TGTGCCACCCAACCTTGGGGGAAAGAGACCCAGTACTTC.

This clonotype occurred a few times. The J gene is TRBJ2-6, the V gene TRBV6-2 or TRBV6-3; D tentatively reads TRBD1 or TRBD2 (5 bases each). The CDR3 consists of 18 residues. Deletions cut 0 bases from V and 4 bases from J, with 16 bases between. Germline V gene sequence: CDR1 MNHEY, CDR2 SVGEGT. The CDR3 DNA follows: TGTGCCAGCAGTTACTCGATCGTTCCGGGGCTCGGGGCCAACGTCCTGACTTTC. Translating it yields CASSYSIVPGLGANVLTF.

The rearrangement uses TRBV30 and TRBJ2-5; the D gene is possibly TRBD2 (6 bases). CDR3 size: 16 residues. Looked up from germline, CDR1 is GTSNPN and CDR2 is SVGIG (reference sequence). Between the trimmed V and J ends, which lost 2 bases and 5 bases, there was a span of 21 bases. CDR3 in amino acids: CAWSPLGGSLRETQYF. CDR3 DNA sequence: TGTGCCTGGAGTCCCCTTGGGGGGAGTTTGAGGGAGACCCAGTACTTC.

This clonotype has more than one count but fewer than ten. The chain carries TRBV6-1 and TRBJ2-3, with TRBD2 matching 8 bases. The V and J ends lost 8 bases and 1 base, in that order; junction bases with no gene match: 14. Germline V gene sequence: CDR1 MNHNS, CDR2 SASEGT. The CDR3 totals 17 residues. This CDR3 is CASRGGWRIDRTDTQYF. The CDR3 DNA follows: TGTGCCAGCCGGGGGGGGTGGCGGATAGACCGCACAGATACGCAGTATTTT.

This clonotype was counted a few times. The genes are TRBV5-5 and TRBJ2-2; 9 bases map to TRBD1. Trimming took 3 bases from V and 4 from J; bases not matched to a gene: 10. The CDR3 covers 17 residues. The germline gives CDR1 SGHKS, CDR2 YYEKEE (reference sequence). CDR3 DNA: TGTGCCAGCAGCTCTCCGGGACAGGGTAGTGGCACCGGGGAGCTGTTTTTT. Protein product: CASSSPGQGSGTGELFF.

V usage is TRBV19 and J usage is TRBJ2-3; D remains unclear. CDR1 and CDR2 from the germline V gene are LNHDA and SQIVND (reference sequence). The CDR3 runs 14 residues. Trimming took 4 bases from V and 2 from J, leaving 10 bases between them. This chain's CDR3 is CASSRTAHTDTQYF. The CDR3 nucleotides read TGTGCCAGTAGTAGAACAGCACACACAGATACGCAGTATTTT.

The genes are TRBV12-3 or TRBV12-4 and TRBJ2-5; D may be TRBD1 (6 bases). CDR3 size: 14 residues. Trimming removed 7 bases at V and 5 bases at J, with 17 bases between. DNA for the CDR3: TGTGCCAGCAAGACAGGAGAGGGCCGGGAGACCCAGTACTTC. This gives the protein CASKTGEGRETQYF.

The chain joins TRBV14 to TRBJ2-1; 8 nucleotides agree with TRBD2. This CDR3 has 14 amino acids. V trimming: 5 bases; J trimming: 6 bases; junction bases outside the gene matches: 6. Germline V gene sequence: CDR1 SGHDN, CDR2 FVKESK. This chain's CDR3 is CASSAPGLGNEQFF. The CDR3, as DNA: TGTGCCAGCAGCGCACCGGGACTAGGCAATGAGCAGTTCTTC.

CDR3 region: CASSPRERTGELFF. Here the CDR3 DNA reads TGTGCCAGCTCACCACGAGAGAGGACCGGGGAGCTGTTTTTT. V usage is TRBV18 and J usage is TRBJ2-2; D is uncertain. The CDR3 has 14 residues. The germline V gene encodes CDR1 KGHSH and CDR2 LQKENI. V lost 1 base to trimming and J lost 5 bases, with 8 bases between them. Full variable domain (rest looked up from reference TRBV18 and TRBJ2-2): NAGVMQNPRHLVRRRGQEARLRCSPMKGHSHVYWYRQLPEEGLKFMVYLQKENIIDESGMPKERFSAEFPKEGPSILRIQQVVRGDSAAYFCASSPRERTGELFFGEGSRLTVL.

This clonotype was detected ten times or more. This sequence joins TRBV12-3 or TRBV12-4 and TRBJ2-1; 7 bases are a match to TRBD2. CDR3 length equals 13 residues. V trimming: 5 bases; J trimming: 7 bases; junction bases outside the gene matches: 5. CDR3 nucleotide sequence: TGTGCCAGCAGTAGTGGGGACTATAATGAGCAGTTCTTC. This codes for CASSSGDYNEQFF.

This clonotype was seen only a few times. This chain connects TRBV27 to TRBJ2-1, with a tentative D call TRBD2 (6 bases). CDR1 is MNHEY, CDR2 SMNVEV, per germline (reference sequence). The CDR3 consists of 17 residues. The ends were cut back, 3 bases at V and 0 bases at J, with 15 bases in the middle. This chain's CDR3 is CASSFLPPGSSYNEQFF. DNA for the CDR3: TGTGCCAGCAGTTTTCTCCCCCCCGGGAGCTCCTACAATGAGCAGTTCTTC.

V usage is TRBV7-9 and J usage is TRBJ1-5, with 8 bases identical to TRBD1. The V gene's germline CDR1 is SEHNR and CDR2 FQNEAQ (reference sequence). The CDR3 has 15 residues. V lost 5 bases, J lost 5 bases, and 8 bases stayed unmatched. The CDR3 here is CASSPTGGRDQPQHF. CDR3 DNA sequence: TGTGCCAGCAGCCCCACAGGGGGACGGGATCAGCCCCAGCATTTT.

This clonotype was counted only a few times. The V and J genes are TRBV5-5 and TRBJ2-2, with 8 bases aligning to TRBD2. Trimming cost V 0 bases and J 3 bases; bases outside gene matches: 4. The length of the CDR3 is 16 residues. The germline V gene encodes CDR1 SGHKS and CDR2 YYEKEE (reference sequence). The CDR3 region is CASSLELAEYTGELFF. The CDR3 coding sequence is TGTGCCAGCAGCTTGGAACTAGCGGAATACACCGGGGAGCTGTTTTTT.